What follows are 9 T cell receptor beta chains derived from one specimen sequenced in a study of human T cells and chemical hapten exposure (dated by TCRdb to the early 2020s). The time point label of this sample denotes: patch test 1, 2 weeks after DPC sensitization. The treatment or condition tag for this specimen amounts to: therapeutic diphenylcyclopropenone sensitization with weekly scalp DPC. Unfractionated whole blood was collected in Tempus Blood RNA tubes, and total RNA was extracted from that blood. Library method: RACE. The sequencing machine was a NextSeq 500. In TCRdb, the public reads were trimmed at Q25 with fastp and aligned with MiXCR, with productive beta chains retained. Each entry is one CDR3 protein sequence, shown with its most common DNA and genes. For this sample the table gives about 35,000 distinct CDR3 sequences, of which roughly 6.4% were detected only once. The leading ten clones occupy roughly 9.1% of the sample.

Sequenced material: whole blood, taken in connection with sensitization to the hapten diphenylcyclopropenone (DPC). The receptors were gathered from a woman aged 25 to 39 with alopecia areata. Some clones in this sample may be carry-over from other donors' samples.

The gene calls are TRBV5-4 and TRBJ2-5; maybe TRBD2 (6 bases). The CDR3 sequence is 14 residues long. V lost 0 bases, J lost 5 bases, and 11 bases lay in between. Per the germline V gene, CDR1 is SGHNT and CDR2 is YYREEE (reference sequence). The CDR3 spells CASSLVGGGETQYF. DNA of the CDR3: TGTGCCAGCAGCTTGGTTGGTGGGGGGGAGACCCAGTACTTC.

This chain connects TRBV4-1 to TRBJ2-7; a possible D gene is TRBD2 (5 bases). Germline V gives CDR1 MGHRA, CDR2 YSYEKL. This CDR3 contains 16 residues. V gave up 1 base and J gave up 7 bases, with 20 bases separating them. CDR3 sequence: CASSQVSTRTLREQYF. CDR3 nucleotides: TGCGCCAGCAGCCAAGTTTCTACAAGGACTTTGAGAGAGCAGTACTTC.

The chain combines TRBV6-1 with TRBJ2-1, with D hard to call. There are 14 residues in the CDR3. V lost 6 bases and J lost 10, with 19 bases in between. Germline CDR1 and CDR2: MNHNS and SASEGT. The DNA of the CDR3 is TGTGCCAGCAGAGCACAAGTAACAGTTGGGGAGCAGTTCTTC. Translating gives CASRAQVTVGEQFF.

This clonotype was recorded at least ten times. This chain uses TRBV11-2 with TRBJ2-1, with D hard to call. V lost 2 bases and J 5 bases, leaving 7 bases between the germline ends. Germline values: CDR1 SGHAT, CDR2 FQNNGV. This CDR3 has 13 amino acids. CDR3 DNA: TGTGCCAGCAGCTTATCGAGGAACAATGAGCAGTTCTTC. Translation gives CASSLSRNNEQFF.

In DNA form, the CDR3 reads TGTGCCAGCGGTCCGGGGGCCACAGATACGCAGTATTTT. It encodes CASGPGATDTQYF. The chain has TRBV28 and TRBJ2-3; D is possibly TRBD1 or TRBD2 (6 bases each). The germline V and J ends were trimmed by 8 bases and 2 bases, with 11 bases remaining between them. Germline values: CDR1 MDHEN, CDR2 SYDVKM. The CDR3 has 13 amino acids.

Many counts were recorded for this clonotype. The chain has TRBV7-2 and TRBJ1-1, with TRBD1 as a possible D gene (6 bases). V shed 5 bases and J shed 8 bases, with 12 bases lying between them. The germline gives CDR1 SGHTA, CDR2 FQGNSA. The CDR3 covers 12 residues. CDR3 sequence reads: CASSPQGLEAFF. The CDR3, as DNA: TGTGCCAGCAGCCCACAGGGTTTGGAAGCTTTCTTT.

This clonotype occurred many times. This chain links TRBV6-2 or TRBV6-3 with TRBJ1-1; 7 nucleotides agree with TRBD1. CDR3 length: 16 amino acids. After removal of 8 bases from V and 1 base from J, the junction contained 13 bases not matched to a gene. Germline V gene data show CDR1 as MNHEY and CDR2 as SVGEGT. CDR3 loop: CASGPTKGAWNTEAFF. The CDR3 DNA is TGTGCCAGCGGACCAACAAAGGGGGCGTGGAACACTGAAGCTTTCTTT.

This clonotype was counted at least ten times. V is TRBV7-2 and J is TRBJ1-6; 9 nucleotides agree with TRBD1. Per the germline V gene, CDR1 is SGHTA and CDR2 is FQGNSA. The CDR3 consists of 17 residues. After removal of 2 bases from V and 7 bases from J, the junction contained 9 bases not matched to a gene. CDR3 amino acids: CASSLRGGQGANSPLHF. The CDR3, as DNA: TGTGCCAGCAGCTTACGGGGGGGACAGGGAGCAAATTCACCCCTCCACTTT.

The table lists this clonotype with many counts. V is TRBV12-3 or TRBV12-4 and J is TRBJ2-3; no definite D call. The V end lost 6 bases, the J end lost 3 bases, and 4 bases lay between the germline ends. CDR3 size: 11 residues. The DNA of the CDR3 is TGTGCCAGCAGACGAACAGATACGCAGTATTTT. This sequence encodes CASRRTDTQYF.